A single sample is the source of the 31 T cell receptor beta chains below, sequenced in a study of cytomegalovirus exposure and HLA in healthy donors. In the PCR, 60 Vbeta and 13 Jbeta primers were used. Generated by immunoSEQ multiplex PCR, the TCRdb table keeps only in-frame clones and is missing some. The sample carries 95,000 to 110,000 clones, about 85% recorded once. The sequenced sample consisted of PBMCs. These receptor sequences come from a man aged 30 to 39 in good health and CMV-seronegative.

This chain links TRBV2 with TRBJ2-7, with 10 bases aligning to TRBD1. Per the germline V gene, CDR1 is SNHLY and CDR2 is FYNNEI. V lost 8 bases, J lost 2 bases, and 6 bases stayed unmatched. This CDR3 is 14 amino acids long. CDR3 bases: TGTGCCAGCCGGGACAGGGGTTCTACCTACGAGCAGTACTTC. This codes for CASRDRGSTYEQYF. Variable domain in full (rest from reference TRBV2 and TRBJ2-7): EPEVTQTPSHQVTQMGQEVILRCVPISNHLYFYWYRQILGQKVEFLVSFYNNEISEKSEIFDDQFSVERPDGSNFTLKIRSTKLEDSAMYFCASRDRGSTYEQYFGPGTRLTVT.

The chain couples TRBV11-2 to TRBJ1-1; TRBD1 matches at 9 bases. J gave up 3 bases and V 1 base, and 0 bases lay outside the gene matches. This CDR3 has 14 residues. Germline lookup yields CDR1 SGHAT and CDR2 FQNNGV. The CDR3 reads CASSLGQGDTEAFF. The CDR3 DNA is TGTGCCAGCAGCTTAGGACAGGGGGACACTGAAGCTTTCTTT.

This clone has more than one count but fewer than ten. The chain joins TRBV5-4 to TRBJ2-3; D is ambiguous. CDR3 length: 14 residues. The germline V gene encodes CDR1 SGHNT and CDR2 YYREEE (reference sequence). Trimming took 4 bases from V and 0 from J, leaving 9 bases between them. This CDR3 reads CASSPQRSTDTQYF. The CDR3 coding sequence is TGTGCCAGCAGCCCCCAGCGAAGCACAGATACGCAGTATTTT.

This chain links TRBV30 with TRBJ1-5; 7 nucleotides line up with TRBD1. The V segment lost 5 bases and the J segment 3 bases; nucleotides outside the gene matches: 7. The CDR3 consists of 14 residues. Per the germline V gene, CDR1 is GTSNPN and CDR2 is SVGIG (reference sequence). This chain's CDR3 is CAWGRQGNNQPQHF. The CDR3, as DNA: TGTGCCTGGGGACGACAGGGCAACAATCAGCCCCAGCATTTT.

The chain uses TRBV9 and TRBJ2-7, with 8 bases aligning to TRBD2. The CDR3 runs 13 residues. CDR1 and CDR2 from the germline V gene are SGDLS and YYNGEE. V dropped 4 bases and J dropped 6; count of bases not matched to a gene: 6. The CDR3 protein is CASSPREGSEQYF. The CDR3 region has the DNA TGTGCCAGCAGCCCCCGGGAGGGATCCGAGCAGTACTTC.

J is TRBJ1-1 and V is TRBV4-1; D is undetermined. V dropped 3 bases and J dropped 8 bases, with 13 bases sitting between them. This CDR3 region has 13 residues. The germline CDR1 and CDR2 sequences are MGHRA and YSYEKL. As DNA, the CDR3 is TGCGCCAGCAGCCAGTGGAGCCGGGAAGAAGCTTTCTTT. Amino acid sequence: CASSQWSREEAFF.

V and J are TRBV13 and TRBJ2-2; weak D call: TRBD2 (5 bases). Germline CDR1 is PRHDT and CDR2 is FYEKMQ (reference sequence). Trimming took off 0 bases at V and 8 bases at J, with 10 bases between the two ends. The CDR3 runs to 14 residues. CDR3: CASSLGTTLGELFF. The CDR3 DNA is TGTGCCAGCAGCTTAGGGACTACCTTAGGGGAGCTGTTTTTT.

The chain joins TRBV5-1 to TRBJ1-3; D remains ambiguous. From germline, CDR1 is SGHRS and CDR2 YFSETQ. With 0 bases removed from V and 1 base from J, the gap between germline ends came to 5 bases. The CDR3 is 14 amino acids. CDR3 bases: TGCGCCAGCAGCTTGGGGGAGTCTGGAAACACCATATATTTT. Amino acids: CASSLGESGNTIYF.

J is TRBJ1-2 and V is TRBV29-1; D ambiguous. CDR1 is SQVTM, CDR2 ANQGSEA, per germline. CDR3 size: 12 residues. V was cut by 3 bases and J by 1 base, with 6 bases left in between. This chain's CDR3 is CSVDADNYGYTF. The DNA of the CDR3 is TGCAGCGTTGACGCGGATAACTATGGCTACACCTTC.

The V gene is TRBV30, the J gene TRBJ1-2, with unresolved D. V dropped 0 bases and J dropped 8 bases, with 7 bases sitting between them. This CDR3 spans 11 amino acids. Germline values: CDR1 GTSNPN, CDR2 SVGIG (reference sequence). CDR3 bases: TGTGCCTGGAGTGTAAACCGGGGCTACACCTTC. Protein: CAWSVNRGYTF.

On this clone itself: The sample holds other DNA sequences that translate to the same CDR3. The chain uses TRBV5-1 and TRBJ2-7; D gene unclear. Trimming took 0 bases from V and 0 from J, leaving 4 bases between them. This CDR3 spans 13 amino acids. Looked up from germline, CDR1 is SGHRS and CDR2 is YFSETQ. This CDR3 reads CASSLASSYEQYF. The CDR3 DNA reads TGCGCCAGCAGCTTGGCGTCCTCCTACGAGCAGTACTTC.

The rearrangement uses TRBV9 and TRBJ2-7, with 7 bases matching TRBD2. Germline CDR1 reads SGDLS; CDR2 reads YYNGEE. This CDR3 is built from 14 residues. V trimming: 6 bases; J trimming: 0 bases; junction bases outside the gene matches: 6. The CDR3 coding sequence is TGTGCCAGCACCCCCGGGACTAACTCCTACGAGCAGTACTTC. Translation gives CASTPGTNSYEQYF.

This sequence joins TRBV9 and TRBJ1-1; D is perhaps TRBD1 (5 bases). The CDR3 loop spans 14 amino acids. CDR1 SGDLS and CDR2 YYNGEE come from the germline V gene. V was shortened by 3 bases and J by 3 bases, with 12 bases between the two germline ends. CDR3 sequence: CASSGAGMDTEAFF. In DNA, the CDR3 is TGTGCCAGCAGCGGGGCAGGGATGGACACTGAAGCTTTCTTT.

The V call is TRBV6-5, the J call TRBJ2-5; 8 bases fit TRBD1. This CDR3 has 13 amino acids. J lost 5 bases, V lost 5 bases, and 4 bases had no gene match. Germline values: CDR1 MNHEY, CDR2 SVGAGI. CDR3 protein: CASSGQGGETQYF. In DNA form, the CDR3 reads TGTGCCAGCAGTGGACAGGGAGGTGAGACCCAGTACTTC.

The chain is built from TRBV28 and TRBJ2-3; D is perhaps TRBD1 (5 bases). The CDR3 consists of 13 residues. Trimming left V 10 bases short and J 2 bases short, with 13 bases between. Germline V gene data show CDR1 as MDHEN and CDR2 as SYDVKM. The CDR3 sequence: CATYQGTTDTQYF. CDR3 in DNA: TGTGCCACCTATCAGGGAACCACAGATACGCAGTATTTT.

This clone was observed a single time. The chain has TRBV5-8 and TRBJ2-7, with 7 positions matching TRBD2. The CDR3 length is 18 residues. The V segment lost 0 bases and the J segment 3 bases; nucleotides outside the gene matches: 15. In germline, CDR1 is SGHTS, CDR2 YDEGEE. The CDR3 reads CASSLGSGRHFNRYEQYF. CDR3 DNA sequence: TGTGCCAGCAGCTTGGGTAGCGGGCGGCATTTTAATCGCTACGAGCAGTACTTC. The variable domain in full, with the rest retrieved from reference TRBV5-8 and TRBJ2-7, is EAGVTQSPTHLIKTRGQQATLRCSPISGHTSVYWYQQALGLGLQFLLWYDEGEERNRGNFPPRFSGRQFPNYSSELNVNALELEDSALYLCASSLGSGRHFNRYEQYFGPGTRLTVT.

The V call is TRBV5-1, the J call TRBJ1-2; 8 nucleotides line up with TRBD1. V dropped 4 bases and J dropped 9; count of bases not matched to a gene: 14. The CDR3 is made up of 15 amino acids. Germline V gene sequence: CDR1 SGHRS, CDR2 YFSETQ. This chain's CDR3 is CASSQTTGAGGSYTF. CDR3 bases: TGCGCCAGCAGCCAAACGACAGGGGCGGGCGGAAGCTACACCTTC.

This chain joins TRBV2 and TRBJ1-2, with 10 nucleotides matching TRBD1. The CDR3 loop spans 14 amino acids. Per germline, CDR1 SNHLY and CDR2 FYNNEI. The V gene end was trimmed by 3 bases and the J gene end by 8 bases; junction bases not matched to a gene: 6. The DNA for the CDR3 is TGTGCCAGCAGTGATAAGGGGACAGGGGCCGGCTACACCTTC. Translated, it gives CASSDKGTGAGYTF.

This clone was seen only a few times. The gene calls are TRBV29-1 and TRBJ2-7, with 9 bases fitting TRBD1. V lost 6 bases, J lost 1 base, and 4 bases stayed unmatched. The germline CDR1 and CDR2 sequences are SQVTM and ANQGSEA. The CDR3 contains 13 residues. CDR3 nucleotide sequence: TGCAGCGTCCGGGACAGGGTTTCCTACGAGCAGTACTTC. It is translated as CSVRDRVSYEQYF.

In DNA, the CDR3 is TGTGCCAGCAGCGGCCCGGGGGGCACAGATACGCAGTATTTT. Translation gives CASSGPGGTDTQYF. V gene TRBV28 combines with J gene TRBJ2-3; D perhaps matches TRBD2 (6 bases). The V and J ends lost 6 bases and 1 base respectively, with 11 bases between them. CDR1 and CDR2 from the germline V gene are MDHEN and SYDVKM. This CDR3 is built from 14 residues.

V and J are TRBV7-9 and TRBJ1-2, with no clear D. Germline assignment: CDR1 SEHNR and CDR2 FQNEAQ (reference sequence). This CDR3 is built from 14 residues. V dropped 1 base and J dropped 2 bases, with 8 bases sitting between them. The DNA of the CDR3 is TGTGCCAGCAGCTTAGTAGAGGGAAACTATGGCTACACCTTC. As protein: CASSLVEGNYGYTF.

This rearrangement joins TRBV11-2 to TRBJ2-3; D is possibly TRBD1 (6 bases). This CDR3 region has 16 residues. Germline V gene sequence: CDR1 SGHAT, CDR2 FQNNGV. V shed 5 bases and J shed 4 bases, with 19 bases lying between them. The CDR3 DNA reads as TGTGCCAGCAGCCTTCGAGGGGGACGAGTCGCAGATACGCAGTATTTT. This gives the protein CASSLRGGRVADTQYF.

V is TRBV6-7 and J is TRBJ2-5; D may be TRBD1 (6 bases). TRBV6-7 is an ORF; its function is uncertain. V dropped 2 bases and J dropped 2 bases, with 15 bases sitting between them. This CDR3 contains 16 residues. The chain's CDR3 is CASSYETGATQETQYF. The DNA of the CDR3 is TGTGCCAGCAGTTACGAGACAGGTGCTACTCAAGAGACCCAGTACTTC.

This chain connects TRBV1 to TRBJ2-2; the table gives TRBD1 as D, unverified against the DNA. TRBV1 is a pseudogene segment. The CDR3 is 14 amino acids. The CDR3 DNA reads TGCACCAGCAGCCAAGACAGGCCGACCGGGGAGCTGTTTTTT. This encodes CTSSQDRPTGELFF.

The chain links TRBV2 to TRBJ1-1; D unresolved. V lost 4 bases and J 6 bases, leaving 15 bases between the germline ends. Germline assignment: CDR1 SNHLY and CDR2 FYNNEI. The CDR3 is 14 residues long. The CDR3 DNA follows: TGTGCCAGCAGTGTACGAGGTCGGAGGCCTGAAGCTTTCTTT. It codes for CASSVRGRRPEAFF. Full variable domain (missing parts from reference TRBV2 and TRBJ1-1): EPEVTQTPSHQVTQMGQEVILRCVPISNHLYFYWYRQILGQKVEFLVSFYNNEISEKSEIFDDQFSVERPDGSNFTLKIRSTKLEDSAMYFCASSVRGRRPEAFFGQGTRLTVV.

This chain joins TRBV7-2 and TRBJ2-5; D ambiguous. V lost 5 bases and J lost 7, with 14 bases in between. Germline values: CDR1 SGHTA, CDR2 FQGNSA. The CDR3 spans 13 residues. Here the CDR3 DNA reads TGTGCCAGCAGCCCCGAGGAGCTGAGGACCCAGTACTTC. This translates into CASSPEELRTQYF.

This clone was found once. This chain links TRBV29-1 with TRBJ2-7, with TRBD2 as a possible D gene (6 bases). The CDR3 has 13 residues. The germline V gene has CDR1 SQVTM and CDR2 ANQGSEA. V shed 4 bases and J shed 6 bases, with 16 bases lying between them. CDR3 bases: TGCAGCGTTGGGGACCGGGGCGGGGCCGAGCAGTACTTC. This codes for CSVGDRGGAEQYF.

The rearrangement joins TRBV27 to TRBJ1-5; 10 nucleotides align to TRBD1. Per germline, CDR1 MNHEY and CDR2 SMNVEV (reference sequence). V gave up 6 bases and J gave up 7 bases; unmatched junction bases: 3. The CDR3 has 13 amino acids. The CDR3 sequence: CASRGTGEQPQHF. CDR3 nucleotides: TGTGCCAGCAGGGGGACAGGGGAACAGCCCCAGCATTTT.

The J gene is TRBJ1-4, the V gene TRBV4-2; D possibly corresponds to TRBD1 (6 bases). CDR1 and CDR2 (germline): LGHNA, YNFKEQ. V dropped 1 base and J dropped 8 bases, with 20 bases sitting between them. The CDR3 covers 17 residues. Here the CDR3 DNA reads TGTGCCAGCAGCCAAGGTCCCCGCAGGGGAATAAGGGAAAAACTGTTTTTT. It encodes CASSQGPRRGIREKLFF.

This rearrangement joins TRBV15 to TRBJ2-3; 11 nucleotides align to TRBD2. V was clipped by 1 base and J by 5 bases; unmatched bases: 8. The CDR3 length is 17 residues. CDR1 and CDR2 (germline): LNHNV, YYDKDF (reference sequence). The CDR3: CATSRVPTSGTGDTQYF. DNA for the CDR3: TGTGCCACCAGCAGAGTCCCGACTAGCGGGACGGGAGATACGCAGTATTTT.

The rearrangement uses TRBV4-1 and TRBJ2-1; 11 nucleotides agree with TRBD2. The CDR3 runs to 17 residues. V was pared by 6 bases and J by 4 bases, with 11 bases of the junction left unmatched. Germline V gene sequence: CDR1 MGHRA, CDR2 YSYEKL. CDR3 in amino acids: CASRPGPLAGGYNEQFF. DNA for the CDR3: TGCGCCAGCAGACCCGGCCCCCTAGCGGGAGGTTACAATGAGCAGTTCTTC.